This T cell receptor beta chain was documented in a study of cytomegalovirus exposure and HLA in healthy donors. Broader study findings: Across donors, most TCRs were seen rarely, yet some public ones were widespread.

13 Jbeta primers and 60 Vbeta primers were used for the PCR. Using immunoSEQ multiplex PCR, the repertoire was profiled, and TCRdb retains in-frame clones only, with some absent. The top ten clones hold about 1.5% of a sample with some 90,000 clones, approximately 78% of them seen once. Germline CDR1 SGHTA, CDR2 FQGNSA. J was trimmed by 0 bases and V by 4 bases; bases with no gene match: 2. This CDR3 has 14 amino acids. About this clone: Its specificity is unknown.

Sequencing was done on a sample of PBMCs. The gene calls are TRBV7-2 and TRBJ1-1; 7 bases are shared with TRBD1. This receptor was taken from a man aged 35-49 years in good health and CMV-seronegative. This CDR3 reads CASSSDRMNTEAFF. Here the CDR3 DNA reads TGTGCCAGCAGCTCGGACAGGATGAACACTGAAGCTTTCTTT. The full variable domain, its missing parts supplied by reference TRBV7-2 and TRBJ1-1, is GAGVSQSPSNKVTEKGKDVELRCDPISGHTALYWYRQSLGQGLEFLIYFQGNSAPDKSGLPSDRFSAERTGGSVSTLTIQRTQQEDSAVYLCASSSDRMNTEAFFGQGTRLTVV.